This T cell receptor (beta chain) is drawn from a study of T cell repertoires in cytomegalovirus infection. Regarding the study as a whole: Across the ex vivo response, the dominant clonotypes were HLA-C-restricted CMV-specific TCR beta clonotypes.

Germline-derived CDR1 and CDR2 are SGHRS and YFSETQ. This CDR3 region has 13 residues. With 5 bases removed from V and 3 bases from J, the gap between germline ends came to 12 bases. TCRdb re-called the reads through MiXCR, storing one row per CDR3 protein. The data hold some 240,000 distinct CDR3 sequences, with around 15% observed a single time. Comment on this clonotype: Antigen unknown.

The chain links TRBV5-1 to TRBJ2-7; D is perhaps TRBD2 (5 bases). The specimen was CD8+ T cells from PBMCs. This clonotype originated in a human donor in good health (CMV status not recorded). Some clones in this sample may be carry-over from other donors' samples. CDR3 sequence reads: CASRVSSIYEQYF. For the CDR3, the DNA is TGCGCCAGCAGGGTTTCTAGCATCTACGAGCAGTACTTC.